These 6 T cell receptor beta chains were all obtained from the same sample, sequenced in a study of shared T cell receptors in the human thymus. Profiled with immunoSEQ multiplex PCR; TCRdb holds only in-frame clones, not every one. The sample holds 540,000 or so clones, approximately 78% seen once. These data were likewise used in another study, on human thymus T cells.

Specimen: thymocytes. Source of these receptors: a boy in the first two years of life with a congenital heart defect.

This chain uses TRBV7-8 with TRBJ2-1, with a weak D call TRBD2 (6 bases). The germline V gene encodes CDR1 SGHVS and CDR2 FQNEAQ. This CDR3 has 18 amino acids. Trimming left V 3 bases short and J 6 bases short, with 24 bases between. The CDR3 nucleotides read TGTGCCAGCAGCTTCCACCTATTTCTAGCGAGAGCCCCCAATGAGCAGTTCTTC. Translation: CASSFHLFLARAPNEQFF.

This clone has a single count. V is TRBV13 and J is TRBJ2-5; D is possibly TRBD1 (7 bases). The CDR3 consists of 15 residues. Germline V gene sequence: CDR1 PRHDT, CDR2 FYEKMQ (reference sequence). The V end lost 8 bases, the J end lost 4 bases, and 20 bases lay between the germline ends. CDR3 in amino acids: CASGWGRGRRETQYF. DNA of the CDR3: TGTGCCAGCGGATGGGGCAGGGGGAGGCGAGAGACCCAGTACTTC.

The chain employs TRBV7-6 and TRBJ2-5; tentatively, D is TRBD2 (6 bases). This CDR3 comprises 15 residues. Germline CDR1 SGHVS, CDR2 FNYEAQ. Trimming shortened V by 5 bases and J by 3 bases, and 16 bases separated the two germline ends. As DNA, the CDR3 is TGTGCCAGCAGCCCTTCCGGGAGCTCGGAAGAGACCCAGTACTTC. Encoded protein: CASSPSGSSEETQYF.

The CDR3 DNA follows: TGTGCCAGCAGCCAAGGGGGCAGGGAACCCTACGAGCAGTACTTC. It yields the protein CASSQGGREPYEQYF. This chain connects TRBV14 to TRBJ2-7; D is possibly TRBD1 (5 bases). Trimming removed 1 base from V and 2 bases from J, with 12 bases in between. The germline V gene has CDR1 SGHDN and CDR2 FVKESK. The CDR3 spans 15 residues. Full variable domain (remainder filled in from reference TRBV14 and TRBJ2-7): EAGVTQFPSHSVIEKGQTVTLRCDPISGHDNLYWYRRVMGKEIKFLLHFVKESKQDESGMPNNRFLAERTGGTYSTLKVQPAELEDSGVYFCASSQGGREPYEQYFGPGTRLTVT.

This clone occurred a few times. The chain combines TRBV25-1 with TRBJ1-3, with TRBD1 matching 7 bases. Germline values: CDR1 MGHDK, CDR2 SYGVNS. The CDR3 spans 15 residues. With 0 bases clipped from V and 7 bases from J, the junction kept 6 bases outside the gene matches. The CDR3 region is CASSEYAGGRNTIYF. The CDR3 DNA follows: TGTGCCAGCAGTGAATATGCAGGGGGTAGGAACACCATATATTTT.

This clone was seen only once. The V call is TRBV2, the J call TRBJ2-7; 9 nucleotides agree with TRBD1. The CDR3 has 15 amino acids. The germline V gene encodes CDR1 SNHLY and CDR2 FYNNEI. The V gene end was trimmed by 7 bases and the J gene end by 2 bases; junction bases not matched to a gene: 9. CDR3 nucleotide sequence: TGTGCCAGCATAGGATGGGGACAGGGACCCTACGAGCAGTACTTC. This codes for CASIGWGQGPYEQYF.